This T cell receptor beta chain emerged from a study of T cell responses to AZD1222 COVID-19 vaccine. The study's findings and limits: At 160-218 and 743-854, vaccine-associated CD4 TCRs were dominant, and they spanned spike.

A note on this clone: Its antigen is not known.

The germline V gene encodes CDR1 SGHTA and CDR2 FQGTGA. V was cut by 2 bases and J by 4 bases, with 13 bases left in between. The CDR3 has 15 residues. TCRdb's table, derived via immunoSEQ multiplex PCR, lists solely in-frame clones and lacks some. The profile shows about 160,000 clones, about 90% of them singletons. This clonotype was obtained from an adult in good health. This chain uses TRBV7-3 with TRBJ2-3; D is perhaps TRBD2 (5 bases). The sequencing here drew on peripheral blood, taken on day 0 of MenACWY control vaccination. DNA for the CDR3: TGTGCCAGCAGCTTATTAGGGAGTGTGGCAGATACGCAGTATTTT. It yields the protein CASSLLGSVADTQYF.